These 12 T cell receptor beta chains were sequenced from one sample in a study of cytotoxic CD8 clonotypes in ibrutinib-treated CLL. Clones were sequenced by immunoSEQ multiplex PCR, and TCRdb holds only the in-frame ones, with some missing. Of roughly 170,000 clones listed, 70% to 85% are singletons. The sample consisted of PBMCs, taken after 24 months of ibrutinib treatment. All receptors derive from a human donor with chronic lymphocytic leukemia.

V is TRBV7-6 and J is TRBJ1-5, with 7 bases aligning to TRBD1. The CDR3 has 15 residues. CDR1 is SGHVS and CDR2 is FNYEAQ in the germline V gene. The V segment lost 3 bases and the J segment 6 bases; nucleotides outside the gene matches: 8. CDR3 amino acids: CASSLGQGGSQPQHF. The CDR3 bases are TGTGCCAGCAGCTTGGGCCAGGGGGGGAGTCAGCCCCAGCATTTT.

This rearrangement joins TRBV9 to TRBJ1-5, with a weak D call TRBD1 (5 bases). There are 15 residues in the CDR3. With 0 bases removed from V and 3 bases from J, the gap between germline ends came to 10 bases. Germline V lookup: CDR1 SGDLS, CDR2 YYNGEE. The CDR3 here is CASSVGQSYNQPQHF. CDR3 bases: TGTGCCAGCAGCGTAGGACAGTCTTACAATCAGCCCCAGCATTTT.

V gene TRBV7-2 combines with J gene TRBJ2-2, with 12 positions matching TRBD1. This CDR3 is 15 amino acids long. V was pared by 5 bases and J by 8 bases, with 6 bases of the junction left unmatched. Germline V gene data show CDR1 as SGHTA and CDR2 as FQGNSA. DNA of the CDR3: TGTGCCAGCAGCCCGGGACAGGGGGCGCGGGGGGAGCTGTTTTTT. Translating it yields CASSPGQGARGELFF. The complete variable domain, with remaining parts taken from reference TRBV7-2 and TRBJ2-2, reads GAGVSQSPSNKVTEKGKDVELRCDPISGHTALYWYRQSLGQGLEFLIYFQGNSAPDKSGLPSDRFSAERTGGSVSTLTIQRTQQEDSAVYLCASSPGQGARGELFFGEGSRLTVL.

The CDR3 protein is CASSYGRTANYGYTF. The CDR3 coding sequence is TGTGCCAGCAGTTATGGTCGCACAGCAAACTATGGCTACACCTTC. The genes are TRBV6-5 and TRBJ1-2; D gene unclear. Per germline, CDR1 MNHEY and CDR2 SVGAGI. V dropped 3 bases and J dropped 2 bases, with 13 bases sitting between them. This CDR3 has 15 residues.

J is TRBJ2-1 and V is TRBV29-1, with D tentatively TRBD2 (6 bases). V shed 7 bases and J shed 0 bases, with 16 bases lying between them. Germline V gene lookup returns CDR1 SQVTM and CDR2 ANQGSEA. This CDR3 spans 15 amino acids. The chain's CDR3 is CSARRGLSSYNEQFF. In DNA form, the CDR3 reads TGCAGCGCGCGTCGGGGACTTAGCTCCTACAATGAGCAGTTCTTC.

This sequence joins TRBV6-5 and TRBJ2-2; D is uncertain. CDR3 length: 16 residues. CDR1 and CDR2 (germline): MNHEY, SVGAGI. The ends were cut back, 0 bases at V and 0 bases at J, with 8 bases in the middle. The CDR3 DNA follows: TGTGCCAGCAGTTACTCACGTCGGACGAACACCGGGGAGCTGTTTTTT. Protein: CASSYSRRTNTGELFF.

This clone was counted once. The chain couples TRBV5-1 to TRBJ2-5; 9 bases are a match to TRBD2. V gave up 0 bases and J gave up 5 bases; unmatched junction bases: 8. Looked up from germline, CDR1 is SGHRS and CDR2 is YFSETQ. This CDR3 spans 16 amino acids. CDR3 DNA: TGCGCCAGCAGCTTGGTTGCGGGAGGGAGAAGGGAGACCCAGTACTTC. Translating it yields CASSLVAGGRRETQYF.

This chain joins TRBV28 and TRBJ1-4, with a tentative D call TRBD1 (5 bases). This CDR3 is built from 16 residues. V lost 5 bases to trimming and J lost 7 bases, with 20 bases between them. Germline V gene data show CDR1 as MDHEN and CDR2 as SYDVKM. CDR3 DNA sequence: TGTGCCAGCAGTCCTGGGACGGCAGCCGGGGGTGAAAAACTGTTTTTT. It is translated as CASSPGTAAGGEKLFF. The whole variable domain, remainder taken from reference TRBV28 and TRBJ1-4, is DVKVTQSSRYLVKRTGEKVFLECVQDMDHENMFWYRQDPGLGLRLIYFSYDVKMKEKGDIPEGYSVSREKKERFSLILESASTNQTSMYLCASSPGTAAGGEKLFFGSGTQLSVL.

The J gene is TRBJ2-7, the V gene TRBV25-1; D gene ambiguous. The CDR3 length is 14 residues. Deletions cut 3 bases from V and 5 bases from J, with 14 bases between. CDR1 MGHDK and CDR2 SYGVNS come from the germline V gene. The CDR3 sequence: CASSDPDVANEQYF. The DNA for the CDR3 is TGTGCCAGCAGTGATCCCGACGTGGCTAACGAGCAGTACTTC.

This clone was counted only a few times. The chain recombines TRBV5-4 with TRBJ2-1, with TRBD2 matching over 8 bases. This CDR3 spans 17 amino acids. V lost 2 bases to trimming and J lost 0 bases; unmatched junction nucleotides: 7. Germline V gene lookup returns CDR1 SGHNT and CDR2 YYREEE (reference sequence). CDR3 nucleotides: TGTGCCAGCAGCTTCGGGACTAGTCAAGCCTCCTACAATGAGCAGTTCTTC. The encoded protein is CASSFGTSQASYNEQFF.

The chain has TRBV14 and TRBJ2-3; 7 bases are shared with TRBD2. The V gene end was trimmed by 3 bases and the J gene end by 9 bases; junction bases not matched to a gene: 6. Germline V gene sequence: CDR1 SGHDN, CDR2 FVKESK. The CDR3 contains 13 residues. The CDR3 protein is CASSHQPGGTQYF. CDR3 nucleotides: TGTGCCAGCAGCCATCAGCCCGGGGGGACGCAGTATTTT. The complete variable domain, with remaining parts taken from reference TRBV14 and TRBJ2-3, reads EAGVTQFPSHSVIEKGQTVTLRCDPISGHDNLYWYRRVMGKEIKFLLHFVKESKQDESGMPNNRFLAERTGGTYSTLKVQPAELEDSGVYFCASSHQPGGTQYFGPGTRLTVL.

This clone was counted once. The chain couples TRBV5-1 to TRBJ2-7, with 8 bases that match TRBD2. V lost 3 bases and J lost 4; bases outside the gene matches: 6. The CDR3 has 14 residues. Looked up from germline, CDR1 is SGHRS and CDR2 is YFSETQ. CDR3 in DNA: TGCGCCAGCAGCTCGGGACTAGGGGGGTACGAGCAGTACTTC. This gives the protein CASSSGLGGYEQYF.